The clone carrying this TCR beta chain was observed once. This sample is part of a study of T cell changes during pregnancy in multiple sclerosis. TCRdb keeps only in-frame clones here, not all; method: immunoSEQ multiplex PCR. This sample has approximately 90,000 clones, with 75% to 95% found just once. Germline CDR1 reads SGHAT; CDR2 reads FQNNGV. The CDR3 consists of 15 residues. The V and J ends lost 5 bases and 9 bases, in that order; junction bases with no gene match: 11. Sequencing used peripheral blood, obtained after pregnancy. The chain links TRBV11-2 to TRBJ2-2; 8 positions match TRBD1. This sequence originates from a female donor in good health, enrolled as a control in a pregnancy study. The CDR3 here is CASSPGQGTSRELFF. DNA of the CDR3: TGTGCCAGCAGCCCTGGACAGGGCACGAGCCGGGAGCTGTTTTTT.